This TCR beta chain came from a study of CD8+CD57+ T cells in acquired aplastic anemia. As for the study in general: Mean yield of DNA from sorted CD4+ and CD8+ cells was 3 to 3.5 ug. Study-wide points: Statistical testing detected no significant gap in CD8+ Simpson's diversity between patients and controls.

It was genomic DNA that served as the template for profiling TCR beta VDJ and CDR3. One entry per CDR3 protein results from TCRdb running MiXCR on the reads. Of a few hundred thousand distinct CDR3 sequences in the sample, around 60% are singletons; the top ten hold under 8.5%. In this sample, this clonotype turned up once. As yet, its antigen is unknown. One base away lies a much larger clone, so this may be a sequencing read error. Sequences were obtained from sorted CD4+, CD8+, or CD8+CD57+ T cells (not recorded which) from PBMCs. The sequence was collected from a human donor with severe aplastic anemia or a healthy control (not recorded which).

This CDR3 is CASREGQGIVGGQPQHF. In nucleotides, the CDR3 is TGTGCCAGCAGGGAGGGACAGGGAATCGTGGGGGGTCAGCCCCAGCATTTT. The rearrangement links TRBV6-1 to TRBJ1-5; 9 bases are a match to TRBD1. After removal of 6 bases from V and 6 bases from J, the junction contained 15 bases not matched to a gene. CDR1 MNHNS and CDR2 SASEGT come from the germline V gene. The CDR3 covers 17 residues.